Shown below are 12 T cell receptor beta chains from a single sample sequenced in a study of T cell responses to AZD1222 COVID-19 vaccine. Assay used: immunoSEQ multiplex PCR; TCRdb lists only in-frame clones, some missing. The sample has around 78,000 clones, about nine tenths seen once. The sequencing used peripheral blood, collected 28 days after the second AZD1222 dose. Receptors originate from an adult who received the AZD1222 COVID-19 vaccine.

This clone was counted once. The chain couples TRBV7-3 to TRBJ2-3; 8 bases fit TRBD1. Per germline, CDR1 SGHTA and CDR2 FQGTGA. The CDR3 covers 15 residues. After removal of 3 bases from V and 6 bases from J, the junction contained 8 bases not matched to a gene. CDR3 residues: CASSFQGAAGDTQYF. CDR3 coding DNA: TGTGCCAGCAGCTTTCAGGGGGCTGCTGGGGATACGCAGTATTTT.

This clone was found once. V usage is TRBV3-1 (or the pseudogene TRBV3-2) and J usage is TRBJ2-1; no definite D call. There are 13 residues in the CDR3. Trimming cost V 1 base and J 5 bases, with 6 bases left between them. Germline loops: CDR1 LGHDT, CDR2 YNNKEL (reference sequence). The CDR3 reads CASSQVPDNEQFF. The CDR3 bases are TGTGCCAGCAGCCAAGTACCGGACAATGAGCAGTTCTTC.

This sequence joins TRBV19 and TRBJ1-2; D may be TRBD1 (5 bases). CDR3 size: 15 residues. With 5 bases removed from V and 6 bases from J, the gap between germline ends came to 19 bases. Looked up from germline, CDR1 is LNHDA and CDR2 is SQIVND (reference sequence). This chain's CDR3 is CASSPRDRGLDGYTF. DNA for the CDR3: TGTGCCAGTAGTCCCAGGGACCGCGGTTTGGATGGCTACACCTTC.

V is TRBV7-2 and J is TRBJ1-2; D unclear. Germline CDR1 SGHTA, CDR2 FQGNSA. The V end was cut by 5 bases, the J end by 3 bases, with 13 bases between. The CDR3 is made up of 14 amino acids. This CDR3 reads CASSLTREDYGYTF. CDR3 in DNA: TGTGCCAGCAGCCTGACGAGGGAGGACTATGGCTACACCTTC.

The rearrangement links TRBV5-6 to TRBJ1-1, with unresolved D. The CDR3 extends over 15 amino acids. From germline, CDR1 is SGHDT and CDR2 YYEEEE. The V gene lost 3 bases and the J gene lost 0 bases, with 12 bases spanning the gap. The CDR3 coding sequence is TGTGCCAGCAGCTCATTGATGAACATGAACACTGAAGCTTTCTTT. Its translation: CASSSLMNMNTEAFF.

This clone appeared a single time. The V call is TRBV10-2, the J call TRBJ2-5, with TRBD2 identical over 7 bases. The CDR3 has 15 amino acids. J gave up 1 base and V 7 bases, and 9 bases lay outside the gene matches. Germline CDR1 is WSHSY and CDR2 is SAAADI. Here the CDR3 DNA reads TGCGCCAGCAAGGGAGCACTAGCGACCCAAGAGACCCAGTACTTC. Translation gives CASKGALATQETQYF.

Only one count was recorded for this clone. The chain recombines TRBV30 with TRBJ1-2; 7 positions agree with TRBD1. V was pared by 0 bases and J by 4 bases, with 8 bases of the junction left unmatched. Germline CDR1 reads GTSNPN; CDR2 reads SVGIG (reference sequence). The CDR3 is 15 amino acids. CDR3 nucleotide sequence: TGTGCCTGGAGTGTACCCACGACAGGGTTCTATGGCTACACCTTC. Its translation: CAWSVPTTGFYGYTF.

V and J are TRBV9 and TRBJ2-1, with 9 bases that match TRBD2. The CDR3 covers 15 residues. J was trimmed by 0 bases and V by 3 bases; bases with no gene match: 1. In germline, CDR1 is SGDLS, CDR2 YYNGEE. The CDR3, as DNA: TGTGCCAGCAGCGATAGCGGGGGCTCCTACAATGAGCAGTTCTTC. It yields the protein CASSDSGGSYNEQFF.

The chain is built from TRBV18 and TRBJ1-5, with 8 bases aligning to TRBD1. V gave up 3 bases and J gave up 0 bases; unmatched junction bases: 1. CDR1 KGHSH and CDR2 LQKENI come from the germline V gene. The CDR3 covers 15 residues. This chain's CDR3 is CASSPGQVSNQPQHF. The CDR3 nucleotides are TGTGCCAGCTCACCGGGACAGGTTAGCAATCAGCCCCAGCATTTT.

DNA of the CDR3: TGCAGTGCTAGTTCGAACACTGAAGCTTTCTTT. Encoded protein: CSASSNTEAFF. The rearrangement links TRBV20-1 to TRBJ1-1, with D unclear. This CDR3 contains 11 residues. Germline values: CDR1 DFQATT, CDR2 SNEGSKA (reference sequence). Trimming cost V 3 bases and J 1 base, with 3 bases left between them.

The V and J genes are TRBV2 and TRBJ2-5; D remains unclear. CDR1 is SNHLY and CDR2 is FYNNEI in the germline V gene. The ends were cut back, 4 bases at V and 2 bases at J, with 8 bases in the middle. The CDR3 loop spans 13 amino acids. The CDR3, as DNA: TGTGCCAGCAGTGTTCACAGACAAGAGACCCAGTACTTC. This encodes CASSVHRQETQYF. Together with reference TRBV2 and TRBJ2-5, the CDR3 gives the full variable domain: EPEVTQTPSHQVTQMGQEVILRCVPISNHLYFYWYRQILGQKVEFLVSFYNNEISEKSEIFDDQFSVERPDGSNFTLKIRSTKLEDSAMYFCASSVHRQETQYFGPGTRLLVL.

V and J are TRBV5-1 and TRBJ2-7, with D perhaps TRBD2 (5 bases). The CDR3 runs to 13 residues. The germline V gene has CDR1 SGHRS and CDR2 YFSETQ. V lost 1 base and J lost 3, with 8 bases in between. CDR3 bases: TGCGCCAGCAGCTTGACCCGGGACTACGAGCAGTACTTC. Translation: CASSLTRDYEQYF.